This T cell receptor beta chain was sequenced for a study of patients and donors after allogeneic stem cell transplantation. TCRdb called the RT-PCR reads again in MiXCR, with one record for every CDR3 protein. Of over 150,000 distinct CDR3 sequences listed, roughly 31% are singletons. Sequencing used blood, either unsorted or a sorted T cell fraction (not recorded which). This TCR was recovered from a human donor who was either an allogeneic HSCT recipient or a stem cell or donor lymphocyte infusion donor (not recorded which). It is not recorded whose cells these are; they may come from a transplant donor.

CDR3 bases: TGTGCCAGCAGCCGTGAGCCGGGACAGTATAATTCACCCCTCCACTTT. This translates into CASSREPGQYNSPLHF. This sequence joins TRBV4-2 and TRBJ1-6; TRBD1 aligns across 7 bases. In germline, CDR1 is LGHNA, CDR2 YNFKEQ. The CDR3 has 16 amino acids. The V gene end was trimmed by 4 bases and the J gene end by 4 bases; junction bases not matched to a gene: 7.